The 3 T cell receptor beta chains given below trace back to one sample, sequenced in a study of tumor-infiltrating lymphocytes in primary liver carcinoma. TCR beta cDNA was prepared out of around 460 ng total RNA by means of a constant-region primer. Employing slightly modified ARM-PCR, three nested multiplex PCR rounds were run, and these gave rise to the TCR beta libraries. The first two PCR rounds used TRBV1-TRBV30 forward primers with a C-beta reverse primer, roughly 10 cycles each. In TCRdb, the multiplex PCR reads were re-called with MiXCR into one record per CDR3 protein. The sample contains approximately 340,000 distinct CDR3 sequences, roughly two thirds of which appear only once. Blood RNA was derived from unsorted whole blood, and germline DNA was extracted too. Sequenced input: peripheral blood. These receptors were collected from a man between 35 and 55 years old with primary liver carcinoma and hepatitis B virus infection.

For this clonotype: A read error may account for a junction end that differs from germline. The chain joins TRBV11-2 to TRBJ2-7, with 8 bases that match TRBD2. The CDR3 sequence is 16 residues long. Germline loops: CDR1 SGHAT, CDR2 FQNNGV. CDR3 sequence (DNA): TGTCCCAGCAGCTCGTATTGGGGGACTAGAAGCTACGAGCTGTACTTC. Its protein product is CPSSSYWGTRSYELYF. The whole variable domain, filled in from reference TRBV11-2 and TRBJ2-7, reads EAGVAQSPRYKIIEKRQSVAFWCNPISGHATLYWYQQILGQGPKLLIQFQNNGVVDDSQLPKDRFSAERLKGVDSTLKIQPAKLEDSAVYLCPSSSYWGTRSYELYFGPGTRLTVT.

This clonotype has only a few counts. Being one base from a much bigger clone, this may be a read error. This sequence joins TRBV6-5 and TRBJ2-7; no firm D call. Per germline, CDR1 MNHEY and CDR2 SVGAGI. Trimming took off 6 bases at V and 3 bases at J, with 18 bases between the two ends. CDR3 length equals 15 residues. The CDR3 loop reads CASRPNGVTDYEQYF. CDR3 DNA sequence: TGTGCCAGCAGACCGAACGGAGTTACCGACTACGAGCAGTACTTC.

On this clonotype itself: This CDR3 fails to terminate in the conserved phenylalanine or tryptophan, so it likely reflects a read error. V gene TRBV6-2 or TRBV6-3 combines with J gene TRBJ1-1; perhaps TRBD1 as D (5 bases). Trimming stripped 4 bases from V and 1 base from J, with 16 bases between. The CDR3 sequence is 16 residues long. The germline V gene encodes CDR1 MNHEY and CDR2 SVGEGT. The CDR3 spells CASSSQAGTANTEAFY. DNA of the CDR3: TGTGCCAGCAGTTCTCAGGCCGGGACGGCGAACACTGAAGCTTTCTAT.